The clone carrying this TCR beta chain was observed at least ten times. Its specificity is unknown. Trimming pared 0 bases from V and 6 bases from J, leaving 8 bases between. CDR3 length: 14 amino acids. The germline CDR1 and CDR2 sequences are LGHNA and YSLEER. Profiling of TCR beta VDJ combinations and CDR3 sequences used genomic DNA as template. Via MiXCR, TCRdb re-called the reads, giving one row per CDR3 protein. The table has about 190,000 distinct CDR3 sequences, 50% to 55% seen once. This entry belongs to a study of CD8+CD57+ T cells in acquired aplastic anemia. Study in general: Sequencing produced an average of around 11 million reads per healthy donor for CD4+ cells. Notes on the study in general: Patients and controls were not found to differ significantly in CD8+ Simpson's diversity.

The sequenced sample was sorted CD4+, CD8+, or CD8+CD57+ T cells (not recorded which) from PBMCs. This TCR was recovered from a human donor in good health, serving as a control. The rearrangement links TRBV4-3 to TRBJ2-2; perhaps TRBD1 as D (5 bases). CDR3 loop: CASSQDGAAGELFF. The CDR3 DNA sequence: TGCGCCAGCAGCCAAGATGGGGCAGCCGGGGAGCTGTTTTTT.